Reported below is one T cell receptor beta chain. Which antigen it targets is not known. Base qualities are not provided; no much larger clone lies one nucleotide away. The sample's time point label, in plain terms: baseline before first vaccination. Samples from vaccinated people were obtained from the UK trials COV001 and COV002, which included a single-blind randomized controlled phase 2/3 trial of AZD1222 (ChAdOx1 nCoV-19) in healthy adults. For TCRbeta chain sequencing, PBMC samples from trial participants were taken at day 0 and at day 28 after the second dose. The data were obtained in a study of T cell responses to AZD1222 COVID-19 vaccine (dated by TCRdb to about 2021). Context from the whole study: AZD1222 recipients given second doses at about 4 weeks or at about 12 weeks were pooled, since spike-specific TCR depth and breadth were not found to differ between the two schedules. TCR sequencing was performed for fewer than 250 trial participants, of whom some 200 were given two doses of AZD1222 and some 25 were given two doses of MenACWY control vaccine. Enrollment into the trials was organized by age into subgroups of 18-55, 56-69 and 70-plus years, and those subgroups contained approximately 160, 26 and 62 TCR-sequenced participants, respectively. Results the study describes overall, beyond this receptor: Epitopes outside the regions mutated in the B.1.351 and B.1.1.7 variants were reportedly recognized by nearly half of the unique spike-specific TCRs. Most participants were white British and females outnumbered males, and the authors suggested that clonal diversity may have been underestimated. Because no day 14 peak-response samples were available, repertoires were characterized only after the peak T cell response. In the small 56-69-year group, the increase in depth fell short of significance, most likely because of low power. Conclusions about previously exposed vaccinees are limited because only six or seven AZD1222 recipients were SARS-CoV-2 seropositive at baseline. The whole spike protein was spanned by vaccine-associated CD4 TCRs, and dominant responses were seen in regions 160-218 and 743-854. A significant rise in spike-specific TCR breadth and depth was observed after two AZD1222 doses relative to day 0 and relative to MenACWY recipients.

The CDR3 regions of human TCRbeta chains were analyzed by immunosequencing. The paper's data handling went like this. TCRs in the repertoires were matched against a reference library of SARS-CoV-2-specific TCRs that had been generated with the MIRA antigen-specificity platform. Breadth meant the fraction of unique TCRs that were SARS-CoV-2-associated, whereas depth meant the fraction of total T cells that were SARS-CoV-2-associated. Each spike-specific TCR was assigned to its reactive spike region and to a CD4 or CD8 class using the MIRA data. Log10-transformed breadth and depth values were compared by one-way ANOVA with Sidak's multiple comparisons tests. This immuneACCESS table, as held by TCRdb, lists in-frame sequences with V and J called but not all clones. Of the missing ones, under half trace to an unresolved V gene in checked studies; the others have no known cause. V, J and clone size reflect that table, while D and trimming were determined from the DNA. Here the sample has around 95,000 clones; 88% occur a single time. Of the sample, about 1.8% is held by the ten largest clones.

This specimen was peripheral blood, taken on day 0 of AZD1222 vaccination. The TCR comes from an adult in good health.

The CDR3 loop reads CASSLTGGTLGETQYF. At the DNA level, the sequence is TGTGCCAGCAGCCTGACAGGGGGCACGTTGGGAGAGACCCAGTACTTC. The chain is assembled from TRBV7-3 and TRBJ2-5, and 10 junction bases match TRBD1. Based on the germline V gene, the CDR1 and CDR2 sequences are SGHTA and FQGTGA. The CDR3 contains 16 residues, cysteine and phenylalanine counted. CDR3 DNA only is kept here, 48 bases in frame from base 1. V is trimmed back by 5 bases and J by 4 bases, and the junction contains 10 bases that no gene match accounts for.